At least ten counts were recorded for the clone carrying this T cell receptor beta chain. This sample is drawn from a study of tumor-infiltrating lymphocytes in primary liver carcinoma. Joint extraction of RNA and DNA used about 17-32 mg of bulk tissue that was unsorted. Primary liver carcinoma, confirmed by histopathology, was surgically resected. Samples came from superior, inferior, lateral poles and tumor centre. Using a constant-region primer together with ProtoScript II reverse transcriptase, TCR beta cDNA was made from about 500 ng of total RNA. Employing slightly modified ARM-PCR, three nested multiplex PCR rounds were run, and these gave rise to the TCR beta libraries. Primers for the first two PCR rounds were TRBV1-TRBV30 forward primers and a C-beta reverse primer (around 10 cycles per round). Using its own MiXCR run on the multiplex PCR reads, TCRdb lists one record per CDR3 protein. Seen here are roughly 78,000 distinct CDR3 sequences, 70% to 80% observed once, and the top ten hold roughly 15%.

The CDR3 has 13 residues. The germline gives CDR1 MGHDK, CDR2 SYGVNS. Deletions cut 4 bases from V and 2 bases from J, with 8 bases between. The chain combines TRBV25-1 with TRBJ2-5; D unclear. The TCR comes from a woman aged 60-75 years with primary liver carcinoma and hepatitis B virus infection. Specimen: liver tumor tissue from sampling region 4. Subset here: tumor region T4, right-lateral pole. The CDR3 nucleotides are TGTGCCAGCAGTGCCATGATACAAGAGACCCAGTACTTC. Its protein is CASSAMIQETQYF.